This T cell receptor beta chain emerged from a study of T cell repertoires in cytomegalovirus infection. Across the whole study: CMV epitopes that were recently identified and HLA-C-restricted were used alongside well-studied HLA-B-restricted ones.

In TCRdb, the reads were re-called with MiXCR into one record per CDR3 protein. The sample holds about 770,000 distinct CDR3 sequences; approximately 32% are singletons and the top ten take approximately 14%. This clonotype was seen a few times. Its antigen is as yet unknown. The CDR3 runs 12 residues. Germline V gene data show CDR1 as LNHDA and CDR2 as SQIVND (reference sequence). With 3 bases removed from V and 5 bases from J, the gap between germline ends came to 5 bases. Sample: cultured CD8+ T cells from PBMCs, taken from culture after CMV antigen stimulation. This clonotype originated in a human donor in good health (CMV status not recorded). Some clones in this sample may be carry-over from other donors' samples. The V gene is TRBV19, the J gene TRBJ2-1; D remains ambiguous. CDR3 in amino acids: CASSMGNNEQFF. The CDR3 DNA follows: TGTGCCAGTAGTATGGGCAACAATGAGCAGTTCTTC.